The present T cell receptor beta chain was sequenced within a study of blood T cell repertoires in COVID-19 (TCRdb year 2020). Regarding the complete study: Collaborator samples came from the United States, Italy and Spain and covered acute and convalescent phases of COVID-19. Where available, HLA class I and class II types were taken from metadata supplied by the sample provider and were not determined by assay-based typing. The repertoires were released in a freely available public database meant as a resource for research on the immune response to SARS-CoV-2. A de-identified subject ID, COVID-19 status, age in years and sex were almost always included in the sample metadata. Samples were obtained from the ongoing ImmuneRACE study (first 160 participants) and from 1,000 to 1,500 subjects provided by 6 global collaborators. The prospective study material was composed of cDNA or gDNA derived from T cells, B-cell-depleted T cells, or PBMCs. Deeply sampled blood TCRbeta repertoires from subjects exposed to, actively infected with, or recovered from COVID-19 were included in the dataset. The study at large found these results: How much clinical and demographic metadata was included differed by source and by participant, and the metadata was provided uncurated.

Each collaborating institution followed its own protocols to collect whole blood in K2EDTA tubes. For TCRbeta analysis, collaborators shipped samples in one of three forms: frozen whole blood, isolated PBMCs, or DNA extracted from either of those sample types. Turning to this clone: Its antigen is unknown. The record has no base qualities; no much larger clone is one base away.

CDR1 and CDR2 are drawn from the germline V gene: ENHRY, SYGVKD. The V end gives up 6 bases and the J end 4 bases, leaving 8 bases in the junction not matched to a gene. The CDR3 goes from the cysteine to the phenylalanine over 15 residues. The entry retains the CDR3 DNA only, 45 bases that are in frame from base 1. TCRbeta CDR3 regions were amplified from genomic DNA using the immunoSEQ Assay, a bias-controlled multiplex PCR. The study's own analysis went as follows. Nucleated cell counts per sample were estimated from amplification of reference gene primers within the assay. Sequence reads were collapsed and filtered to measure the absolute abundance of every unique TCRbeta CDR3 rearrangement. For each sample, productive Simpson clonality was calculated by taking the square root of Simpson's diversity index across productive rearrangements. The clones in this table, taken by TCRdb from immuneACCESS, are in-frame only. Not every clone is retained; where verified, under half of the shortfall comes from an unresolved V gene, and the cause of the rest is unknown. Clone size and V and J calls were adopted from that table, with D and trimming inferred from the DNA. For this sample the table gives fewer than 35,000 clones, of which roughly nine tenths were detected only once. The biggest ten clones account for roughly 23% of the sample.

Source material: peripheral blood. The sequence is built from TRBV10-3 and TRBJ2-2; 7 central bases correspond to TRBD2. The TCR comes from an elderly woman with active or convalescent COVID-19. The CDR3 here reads CAIRSGRDGTGELFF. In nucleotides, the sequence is TGTGCCATCAGAAGTGGGAGGGACGGCACCGGGGAGCTGTTTTTT.